The 18 T cell receptor beta chains reported below all come from one sample, sequenced in a study of Ad26.COV2.S vaccination and SARS-CoV-2 variants. Documented treatment: roughly 20 received Ad26.COV2.S at low or high dose, single or two shots; 5 received placebo; per-sample allocation not given. It was on day 63 after the first vaccine or placebo injection that samples were taken. Libraries were prepared by immunoSEQ multiplex PCR; TCRdb keeps only in-frame clonotypes and omits some of them. The sample consists of 250,000 to 300,000 clones, 70% to 90% of them appearing once. This sample comprised peripheral blood, obtained in a trial of Ad26.COV2.S vaccine versus placebo. The receptor set was obtained from a person aged 18-65 years who received the Ad26.COV2.S COVID-19 vaccine or a placebo.

This chain links TRBV14 with TRBJ2-1; TRBD1 matches 8 bases. This CDR3 spans 15 amino acids. Germline V gene sequence: CDR1 SGHDN, CDR2 FVKESK. V shed 4 bases, J shed 3 bases, and the junction held 5 bases outside the gene matches. CDR3 sequence: CASSRWTGSYNEQFF. The DNA for the CDR3 is TGTGCCAGCAGCCGGTGGACAGGGAGCTACAATGAGCAGTTCTTC.

The CDR3 nucleotides are TGTGCCATCATGCGGGGGGCGCGGGAGACCCAGTACTTC. Amino acids: CAIMRGARETQYF. This sequence joins TRBV10-3 and TRBJ2-5; 8 bases match TRBD2. This CDR3 has 13 residues. Germline loops: CDR1 ENHRY, CDR2 SYGVKD. V trimming: 7 bases; J trimming: 5 bases; junction bases outside the gene matches: 6.

The V gene is TRBV6-5, the J gene TRBJ2-5; TRBD1 might be the D (6 bases). This CDR3 has 13 amino acids. CDR1 is MNHEY, CDR2 SVGAGI, per germline. V was pared by 0 bases and J by 12 bases, with 14 bases between. CDR3 DNA: TGTGCCAGCAGTTACTCGAGGCTGGACAGAGAGTACTTC. It translates to CASSYSRLDREYF.

The chain couples TRBV27 to TRBJ2-7; D tentatively reads TRBD1 or TRBD2 (5 bases each). Trimming took off 2 bases at V and 6 bases at J, with 14 bases between the two ends. Per germline, CDR1 MNHEY and CDR2 SMNVEV (reference sequence). This CDR3 is built from 14 residues. The CDR3 bases are TGTGCCAGCAGTTTAGGGGACGCAAAGGGCGAGCAGTACTTC. Protein: CASSLGDAKGEQYF.

V gene TRBV28 combines with J gene TRBJ2-2; 9 bases agree with TRBD1. The CDR3 runs 15 residues. V lost 4 bases to trimming and J lost 3 bases; unmatched junction nucleotides: 3. Looked up from germline, CDR1 is MDHEN and CDR2 is SYDVKM. CDR3 protein: CASSYRTGDTGELFF. The CDR3 DNA reads TGTGCCAGCAGTTATAGGACAGGGGACACCGGGGAGCTGTTTTTT.

The rearrangement links TRBV11-1 to TRBJ1-2, with 7 bases fitting TRBD1. CDR1 and CDR2 from the germline V gene are SGHAT and FQDESV (reference sequence). Trimming removed 5 bases from V and 4 bases from J; junction bases left unmatched: 7. This CDR3 is 14 amino acids long. The DNA of the CDR3 is TGTGCCAGCAGCCCCGGACAGGCGGTCTATGGCTACACCTTC. This codes for CASSPGQAVYGYTF.

This rearrangement joins TRBV6-2 or TRBV6-3 to TRBJ2-5; D might be TRBD1 (6 bases). CDR3 size: 15 residues. Germline V CDR1 and CDR2: MNHEY, SVGEGT. Trimming pared 0 bases from V and 4 bases from J, leaving 12 bases between. The CDR3 coding sequence is TGTGCCAGCAGTTACTCGGTCGGCAGGGGAGAGACCCAGTACTTC. It is translated as CASSYSVGRGETQYF.

This clone was observed a handful of times. The chain combines TRBV19 with TRBJ1-5, with no clear D. The CDR3 runs to 16 residues. Looked up from germline, CDR1 is LNHDA and CDR2 is SQIVND (reference sequence). V lost 3 bases and J lost 0, with 12 bases in between. CDR3 in amino acids: CASSMRSAGSNQPQHF. The CDR3, as DNA: TGTGCCAGTAGTATGAGGTCGGCAGGTAGCAATCAGCCCCAGCATTTT.

The chain couples TRBV28 to TRBJ2-2; D ambiguous. Trimming shortened V by 5 bases and J by 2 bases, and 12 bases separated the two germline ends. The CDR3 extends over 15 amino acids. CDR1 is MDHEN and CDR2 is SYDVKM in the germline V gene. The CDR3, as DNA: TGTGCCAGCAGTCAAGGCCGGGTCAACACCGGGGAGCTGTTTTTT. As protein: CASSQGRVNTGELFF.

V gene TRBV4-3 combines with J gene TRBJ2-7, with 7 positions matching TRBD1. Trimming cost V 0 bases and J 10 bases; bases outside gene matches: 12. Germline V CDR1 and CDR2: LGHNA, YSLEER. CDR3 length equals 15 residues. In DNA form, the CDR3 reads TGCGCCAGCAGCCAAGATCGGGACAGTCGTTATCCCCAGTACTTC. Protein product: CASSQDRDSRYPQYF.

This clone was seen only once. This chain connects TRBV7-2 to TRBJ2-1; D is uncertain. The germline V gene encodes CDR1 SGHTA and CDR2 FQGNSA. The CDR3 has 15 amino acids. Between the trimmed V and J ends, which lost 0 bases and 1 base, there was a span of 7 bases. This CDR3 is CASSLAVSSYNEQFF. The CDR3 coding sequence is TGTGCCAGCAGCTTAGCGGTCTCTTCCTACAATGAGCAGTTCTTC.

The rearrangement uses TRBV5-1 and TRBJ2-2; 11 bases are shared with TRBD1. The V and J ends lost 4 bases and 7 bases, in that order; junction bases with no gene match: 6. Germline V gene data show CDR1 as SGHRS and CDR2 as YFSETQ. The CDR3 runs to 15 residues. Written as DNA, the CDR3 is TGCGCCAGCAGCGGACAGGGGGCGCTCAGCGGGGAGCTGTTTTTT. Its protein product is CASSGQGALSGELFF.

This rearrangement joins TRBV5-6 to TRBJ2-5; 9 nucleotides line up with TRBD2. The CDR3 runs 16 residues. V lost 0 bases and J lost 2; bases outside the gene matches: 5. Germline V gene sequence: CDR1 SGHDT, CDR2 YYEEEE. This CDR3 is CASSLAPSGGQETQYF. The DNA for the CDR3 is TGTGCCAGCAGCTTGGCCCCAAGCGGGGGGCAAGAGACCCAGTACTTC.

The chain is built from TRBV7-9 and TRBJ2-5; a possible D gene is TRBD1 (6 bases). V lost 2 bases and J lost 1, with 17 bases in between. The length of the CDR3 is 17 residues. Germline CDR1 reads SEHNR; CDR2 reads FQNEAQ (reference sequence). CDR3 sequence: CASSLFIDHRVQETQYF. The CDR3 bases are TGTGCCAGCAGCTTATTTATAGACCACAGGGTCCAAGAGACCCAGTACTTC.

The CDR3 coding sequence is TGTGCCAGCAGCTTAGTGGGAAACGGAAACACCATATATTTT. Amino acids: CASSLVGNGNTIYF. The V call is TRBV11-2, the J call TRBJ1-3; D is undetermined. Germline V gene lookup returns CDR1 SGHAT and CDR2 FQNNGV. The V end lost 1 base, the J end lost 4 bases, and 8 bases lay between the germline ends. The CDR3 loop spans 14 amino acids.

The chain links TRBV5-1 to TRBJ1-2; D gene ambiguous. CDR1 is SGHRS, CDR2 YFSETQ, per germline. Between the trimmed V and J ends, which lost 5 bases and 4 bases, there was a span of 15 bases. The CDR3 is made up of 14 amino acids. CDR3 sequence reads: CASRRSTELYGYTF. DNA for the CDR3: TGCGCCAGCAGACGGTCAACAGAGCTCTATGGCTACACCTTC.

V and J are TRBV7-9 and TRBJ2-3; perhaps TRBD2 as D (6 bases). V shed 1 base and J shed 5 bases, with 10 bases lying between them. This CDR3 spans 14 amino acids. Germline assignment: CDR1 SEHNR and CDR2 FQNEAQ (reference sequence). For the CDR3, the DNA is TGTGCCAGCAGCTTAGGGTCGGGGGAAGATACGCAGTATTTT. Amino acids: CASSLGSGEDTQYF. Using reference TRBV7-9 and TRBJ2-3 for the parts outside the CDR3, the full variable domain is DTGVSQNPRHKITKRGQNVTFRCDPISEHNRLYWYRQTLGQGPEFLTYFQNEAQLEKSRLLSDRFSAERPKGSFSTLEIQRTEQGDSAMYLCASSLGSGEDTQYFGPGTRLTVL.

This clone was observed a handful of times. V is TRBV7-2 and J is TRBJ2-1; 7 positions agree with TRBD2. The germline gives CDR1 SGHTA, CDR2 FQGNSA. This CDR3 is 16 amino acids long. V lost 6 bases and J lost 6; bases outside the gene matches: 14. The CDR3 nucleotides are TGTGCCAGCAGGCGGGCCCCGGGAGGCGGGGGCAATGAGCAGTTCTTC. Translated: CASRRAPGGGGNEQFF.